The T cell receptor beta chain described here comes from a study of blood T cell repertoires in COVID-19. Study details: The origin of the acute and convalescent COVID-19 samples was the United States, Italy and Spain. T cells, B-cell-depleted T cells, or PBMCs provided the cDNA or gDNA that served as material.

Living in under 30 US areas, the participants were between roughly 18 and 90 years of age. The authors' processing: Using reference gene primer amplification, nucleated cell counts were estimated. Sequencing used immunoSEQ multiplex PCR; TCRdb keeps in-frame clones, though not all of them. That table supplies the V and J calls and clone size; D and trimming were determined from the DNA. The repertoire holds under 300,000 clones, with around 87% as singletons. Material for sequencing was PBMCs or T cells enriched from blood (not recorded which). The receptor comes from a woman aged 18-29 years who had recovered from COVID-19.

DNA of the CDR3: TGTGCCAGCAGGGACAGGGGGTTTCCTTTGGGGAATGAGCAGTTCTTC. Amino acids: CASRDRGFPLGNEQFF. The chain recombines TRBV2 with TRBJ2-1; 10 bases align to TRBD1. Looked up from germline, CDR1 is SNHLY and CDR2 is FYNNEI. The CDR3 is 16 residues long. V was pared by 6 bases and J by 7 bases, with 12 bases of the junction left unmatched.